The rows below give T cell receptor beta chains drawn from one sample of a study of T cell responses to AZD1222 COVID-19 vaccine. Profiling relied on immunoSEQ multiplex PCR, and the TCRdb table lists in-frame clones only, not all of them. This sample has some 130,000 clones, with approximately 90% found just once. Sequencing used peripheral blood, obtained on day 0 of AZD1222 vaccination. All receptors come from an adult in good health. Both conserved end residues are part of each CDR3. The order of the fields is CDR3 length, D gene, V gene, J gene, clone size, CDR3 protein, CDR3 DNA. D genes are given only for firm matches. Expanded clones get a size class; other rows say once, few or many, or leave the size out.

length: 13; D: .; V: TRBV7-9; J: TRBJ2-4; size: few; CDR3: CASSSLGKNIQYF; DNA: TGTGCCAGCAGCTCCCTGGGCAAAAACATTCAGTACTTC
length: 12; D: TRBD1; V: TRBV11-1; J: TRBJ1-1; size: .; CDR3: CASSYTGVEAFF; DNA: TGTGCCAGCAGCTATACAGGGGTTGAAGCTTTCTTT
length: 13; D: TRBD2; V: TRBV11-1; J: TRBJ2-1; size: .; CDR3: CASRPSGRGEQFF; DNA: TGTGCCAGCCGTCCTAGCGGGAGGGGTGAGCAGTTCTTC
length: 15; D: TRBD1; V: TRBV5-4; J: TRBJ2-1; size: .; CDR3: CASSIDRDANNEQFF; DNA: TGTGCCAGCAGTATCGACAGGGATGCTAACAATGAGCAGTTCTTC
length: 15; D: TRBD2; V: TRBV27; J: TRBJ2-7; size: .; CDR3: CASSQAVTSGYEQYF; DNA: TGTGCCAGCAGTCAGGCGGTGACTAGCGGATACGAGCAGTACTTC
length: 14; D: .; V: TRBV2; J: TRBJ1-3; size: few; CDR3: CASRGGQSGNTIYF; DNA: TGTGCCAGCAGAGGGGGGCAATCTGGAAACACCATATATTTT
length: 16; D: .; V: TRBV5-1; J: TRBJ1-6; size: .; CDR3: CASSSGGVTYNSPLHF; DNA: TGCGCCAGCAGCTCAGGAGGAGTGACCTATAATTCACCCCTCCACTTT
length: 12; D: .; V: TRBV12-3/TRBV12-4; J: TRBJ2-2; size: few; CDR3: CASSPGPGELFF; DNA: TGTGCCAGCAGCCCAGGTCCCGGGGAGCTGTTTTTT
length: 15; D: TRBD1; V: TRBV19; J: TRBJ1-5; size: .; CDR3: CASSNDRGRIQPQHF; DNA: TGTGCCAGTAGTAACGACAGGGGGCGGATTCAGCCCCAGCATTTT
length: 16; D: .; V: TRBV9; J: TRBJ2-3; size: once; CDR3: CASSDYGSSIGDAQYF; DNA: TGTGCCAGCAGCGATTACGGGAGCTCGATAGGTGATGCGCAGTATTTT
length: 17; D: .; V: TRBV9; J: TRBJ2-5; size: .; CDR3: CASSPRQGRGWQETQYF; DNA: TGTGCCAGCAGCCCCCGACAGGGGAGGGGTTGGCAAGAGACCCAGTACTTC
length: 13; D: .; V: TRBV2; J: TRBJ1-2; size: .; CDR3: CASSERGFGGYTF; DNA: TGTGCCAGCAGTGAAAGGGGCTTCGGCGGCTACACCTTC
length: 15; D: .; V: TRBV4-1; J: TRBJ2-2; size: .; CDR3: CASSRLLGVPGELFF; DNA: TGCGCCAGCAGCCGACTACTAGGGGTACCCGGGGAGCTGTTTTTT
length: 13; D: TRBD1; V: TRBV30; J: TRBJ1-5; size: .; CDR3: CAWKGQGPQPQHF; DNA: TGTGCCTGGAAGGGACAGGGACCCCAGCCCCAGCATTTT
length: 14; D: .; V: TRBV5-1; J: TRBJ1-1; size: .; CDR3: CASNLPGHNTEAFF; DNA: TGCGCCAGCAACCTCCCGGGACATAACACTGAAGCTTTCTTT
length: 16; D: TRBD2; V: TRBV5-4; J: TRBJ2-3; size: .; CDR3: CASSLFSGRMADTQYF; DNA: TGTGCCAGCAGCTTGTTTAGCGGGAGGATGGCAGATACGCAGTATTTT
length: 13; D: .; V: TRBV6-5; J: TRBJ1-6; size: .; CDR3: CASRRQNNSPLHF; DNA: TGTGCCAGCAGGCGTCAGAATAATTCACCCCTCCACTTT
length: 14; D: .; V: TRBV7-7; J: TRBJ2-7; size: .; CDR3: CASSLELSSYEQYF; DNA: TGTGCTAGCAGCTTAGAACTTAGCTCCTACGAGCAGTACTTC
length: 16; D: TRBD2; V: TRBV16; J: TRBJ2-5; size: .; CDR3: CASSQFLAGVQETQYF; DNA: TGTGCCAGCAGCCAATTCTTAGCGGGAGTCCAAGAGACCCAGTACTTC
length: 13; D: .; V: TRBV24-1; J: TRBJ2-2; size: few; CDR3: CATRPASTGELFF; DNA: TGTGCCACCAGACCAGCAAGTACCGGGGAGCTGTTTTTT
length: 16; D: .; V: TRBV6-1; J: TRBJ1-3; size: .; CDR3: CASSAGWTGMENTIYF; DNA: TGTGCCAGCAGTGCGGGGTGGACGGGGATGGAAAACACCATATATTTT
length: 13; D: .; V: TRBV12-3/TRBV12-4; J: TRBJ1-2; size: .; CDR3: CASSLGSPYGYTF; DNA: TGTGCCAGCAGTTTGGGCAGTCCGTATGGCTACACCTTC
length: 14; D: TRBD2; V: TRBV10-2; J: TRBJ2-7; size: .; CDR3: CASGPTSGSYEQYF; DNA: TGCGCCAGTGGCCCGACTAGCGGATCCTACGAGCAGTACTTC
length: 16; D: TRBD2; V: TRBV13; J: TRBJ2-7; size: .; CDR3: CASSFLTSGGSYEQYF; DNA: TGTGCCAGCAGCTTCCTGACTAGCGGGGGGTCCTACGAGCAGTACTTC
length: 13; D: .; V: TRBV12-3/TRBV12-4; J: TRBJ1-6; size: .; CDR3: CASSLAQDSPLHF; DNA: TGTGCCAGCAGTTTAGCGCAGGATTCACCCCTCCACTTT
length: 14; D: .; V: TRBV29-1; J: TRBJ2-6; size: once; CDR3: CSVEGGTGANVLTF; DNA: TGCAGCGTTGAAGGGGGAACTGGGGCCAACGTCCTGACTTTC
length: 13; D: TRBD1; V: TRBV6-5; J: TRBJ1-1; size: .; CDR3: CASTQSGQGRAFF; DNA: TGTGCCAGCACCCAATCAGGACAGGGAAGGGCTTTCTTT
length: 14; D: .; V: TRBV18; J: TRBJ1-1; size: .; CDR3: CASSPLSENTEAFF; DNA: TGTGCCAGCTCACCGCTCTCGGAGAACACTGAAGCTTTCTTT
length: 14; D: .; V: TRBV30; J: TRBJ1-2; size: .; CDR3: CACQRRGRGGGYTF; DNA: TGTGCCTGTCAGCGTAGGGGCAGGGGCGGCGGCTACACCTTC
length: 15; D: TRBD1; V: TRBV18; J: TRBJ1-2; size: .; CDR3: CASSAGQGASYGYTF; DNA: TGTGCCAGCTCAGCAGGACAGGGGGCATCGTATGGCTACACCTTC
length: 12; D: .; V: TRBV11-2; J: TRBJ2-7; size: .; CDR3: CASSYLGYEQYF; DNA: TGTGCCAGCAGCTACCTTGGGTACGAGCAGTACTTC
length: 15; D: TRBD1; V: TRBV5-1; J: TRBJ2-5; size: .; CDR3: CASRHGTGKGETQYF; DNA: TGCGCCAGCAGGCATGGGACAGGGAAGGGAGAGACCCAGTACTTC
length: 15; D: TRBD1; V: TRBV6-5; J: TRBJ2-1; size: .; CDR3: CASSLDRGEYNEQFF; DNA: TGTGCCAGCAGCCTCGACAGGGGAGAGTACAATGAGCAGTTCTTC
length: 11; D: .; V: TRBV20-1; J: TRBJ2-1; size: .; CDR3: CSASRNFEQFF; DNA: TGCAGTGCTAGCCGGAATTTCGAGCAGTTCTTC
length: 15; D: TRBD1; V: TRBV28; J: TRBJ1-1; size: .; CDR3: CASSHRGRVYTEAFF; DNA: TGTGCCAGCAGCCACAGGGGGCGGGTGTACACTGAAGCTTTCTTT
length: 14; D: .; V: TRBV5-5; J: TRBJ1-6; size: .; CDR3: CASSPPWVNSPLHF; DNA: TGTGCCAGCAGCCCCCCCTGGGTGAATTCACCCCTCCACTTT
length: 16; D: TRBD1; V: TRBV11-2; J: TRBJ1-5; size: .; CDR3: CASSGGQGGVNQPQHF; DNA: TGTGCCAGCAGCGGCGGACAGGGTGGGGTCAATCAGCCCCAGCATTTT
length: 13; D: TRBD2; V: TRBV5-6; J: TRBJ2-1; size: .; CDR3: CASSRRTSGNQFF; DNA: TGTGCCAGCAGCCGCCGGACTAGCGGGAACCAGTTCTTC
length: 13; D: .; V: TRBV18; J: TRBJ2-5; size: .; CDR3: CASSPPGSETQYF; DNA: TGTGCCAGCTCACCTCCGGGATCCGAGACCCAGTACTTC
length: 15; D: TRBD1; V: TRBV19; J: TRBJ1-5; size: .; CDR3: CASRTRTGVHQPQHF; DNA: TGTGCCAGTAGAACACGGACAGGGGTGCATCAGCCCCAGCATTTT
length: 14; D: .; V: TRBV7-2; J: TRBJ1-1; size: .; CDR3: CASSLAPGNTEAFF; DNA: TGTGCCAGCAGCTTAGCGCCGGGGAACACTGAAGCTTTCTTT
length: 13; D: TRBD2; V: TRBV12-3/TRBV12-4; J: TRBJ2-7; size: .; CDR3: CASSFRGAYEQYF; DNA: TGTGCCAGCAGTTTTCGGGGGGCCTACGAGCAGTACTTC
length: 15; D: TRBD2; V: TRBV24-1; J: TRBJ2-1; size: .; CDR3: CATSDQGLADNEQFF; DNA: TGTGCCACCAGTGATCAAGGACTAGCGGACAATGAGCAGTTCTTC